A selection of T cell receptor beta chains follows, all from one sample in a study of blood T cell repertoires in COVID-19. Only in-frame clones appear in the TCRdb table, and some are missing; sequencing was by immunoSEQ multiplex PCR. The sample lists approximately 25,000 clones; roughly 74% were seen once. The specimen was peripheral blood. The receptor source for this set is a man aged 50-60 years with COVID-19, enrolled during active disease. The CDR3 runs from the conserved cysteine through the conserved F or W. D genes are given only for firm matches. Clone size, where shown, is once, few, many, or a class for clones that have expanded.

TRBD1 | TRBJ2-1 | NA | TRBV6-4 | CASSGQGVNEQFF | TGTGCCAGCAGCGGACAGGGGGTCAATGAGCAGTTCTTC
TRBD1 | TRBJ1-4 | NA | TRBV19 | CASSRGQANEKLFF | TGTGCCAGTTCAAGGGGGCAAGCTAATGAAAAACTGTTTTTT
TRBD2 | TRBJ2-1 | once | TRBV7-8 | CASSLAGTISGNEQFF | TGTGCCAGCAGCTTAGCCGGGACTATAAGTGGCAATGAGCAGTTCTTC
NA | TRBJ1-1 | few | TRBV7-9 | CASSSQGNTEAFF | TGTGCCAGCAGCTCCCAGGGGAACACTGAAGCTTTCTTT
NA | TRBJ2-3 | NA | TRBV19 | CASTSMGGGGTDTQYF | TGTGCCAGTACCTCAATGGGGGGCGGGGGTACAGATACGCAGTATTTT
NA | TRBJ1-1 | NA | TRBV4-1 | CASSQEREGNTEAFF | TGCGCCAGCAGCCAAGAGCGGGAGGGGAACACTGAAGCTTTCTTT
NA | TRBJ1-5 | few | TRBV6-5 | CASSPGGRSNQPQHF | TGTGCCAGCAGTCCCGGGGGTCGTAGCAATCAGCCCCAGCATTTT
NA | TRBJ2-5 | few | TRBV28 | CASSLFGAGARETQYF | TGTGCCAGCAGTTTATTTGGGGCGGGGGCCAGGGAGACCCAGTACTTC
NA | TRBJ1-2 | NA | TRBV5-4 | CASSLQEYGYTF | TGTGCCAGCAGCTTACAGGAATATGGCTACACCTTC
NA | TRBJ2-3 | NA | TRBV18 | CASSPQGDTQYF | TGTGCCAGCTCACCACAGGGGGATACGCAGTATTTT
TRBD1 | TRBJ1-2 | few | TRBV30 | CAWSPLGTGGVYGYTF | TGTGCCTGGAGTCCACTTGGGACAGGGGGCGTCTATGGCTACACCTTC
NA | TRBJ2-1 | NA | TRBV5-1 | CASSLGGRSSYNEQFF | TGCGCCAGCAGCTTGGGTGGCCGGAGCTCCTACAATGAGCAGTTCTTC
NA | TRBJ1-1 | NA | TRBV2 | CASSAAGTRRINTEAFF | TGTGCCAGCAGTGCGGCCGGGACACGCAGAATAAACACTGAAGCTTTCTTT
TRBD2 | TRBJ2-7 | NA | TRBV5-4 | CASSLGGSRHYEQYF | TGTGCCAGCAGCTTGGGCGGGAGTCGCCACTACGAGCAGTACTTC
TRBD1 | TRBJ1-1 | NA | TRBV19 | CASSTGDRVKRTEAFF | TGTGCCAGTAGTACAGGAGACAGGGTAAAGCGGACTGAAGCTTTCTTT
TRBD1 | TRBJ1-1 | NA | TRBV2 | CASKGQVEAFF | TGTGCCAGCAAAGGACAGGTTGAAGCTTTCTTT
NA | TRBJ2-7 | medium-sized | TRBV10-3 | CATTGNSYEQYF | TGTGCCACAACAGGGAACTCCTACGAGCAGTACTTC
TRBD2 | TRBJ2-1 | once | TRBV18 | CASSPSGVYNEQFF | TGTGCCAGCTCACCGAGCGGGGTCTACAATGAGCAGTTCTTC
TRBD1 | TRBJ1-6 | NA | TRBV12-3/TRBV12-4 | CASSGTGNSPLHF | TGTGCCAGCAGTGGGACAGGGAATTCACCCCTCCACTTT
TRBD1 | TRBJ2-7 | NA | TRBV30 | CAWRRDRPHEQYF | TGTGCCTGGAGGCGGGACAGGCCCCACGAGCAGTACTTC
TRBD1 | TRBJ2-7 | few | TRBV5-5 | CASSLDRGYYEQYF | TGTGCCAGCAGCTTGGACAGGGGTTACTACGAGCAGTACTTC
NA | TRBJ1-5 | NA | TRBV5-1 | CASSLERGQPQHF | TGCGCCAGCAGCTTGGAACGGGGTCAGCCCCAGCATTTT
NA | TRBJ1-2 | few | TRBV5-8 | CASSLGQPYGYTF | TGTGCCAGCAGCTTGGGACAGCCCTATGGCTACACCTTC
NA | TRBJ1-1 | NA | TRBV30 | CAWRTGVVPEAFF | TGTGCCTGGAGGACAGGTGTTGTCCCTGAAGCTTTCTTT